This T cell receptor (beta chain) is from a study of post-analysis software for immune sequencing data. Study details: Relapsing-remitting, secondary progressive and progressive-relapsing courses of multiple sclerosis were included. Study-wide results and caveats: TRBV segments more frequent in patients than in controls numbered about 5 and included TRBV5-6, TRBV5-1 and TRBV20-1. For normalized Chao1 diversity, multiple sclerosis patients scored significantly lower than controls did. F-measure co-clustering was strong for batch-matched samples.

About this clonotype: Its target is not known.

Unique molecular identifiers were present in the TCR beta cDNA libraries. Some 500,000 cDNA molecules were recovered from an input of 1 to 10 million T cells. TCRdb reprocessed the PCR reads with MiXCR, giving one entry per CDR3 protein. The data contain about half a million distinct CDR3 sequences, approximately 34% of them singletons. The germline V gene encodes CDR1 DFQATT and CDR2 SNEGSKA (reference sequence). The CDR3 has 13 residues. Trimming removed 5 bases from V and 7 bases from J; junction bases left unmatched: 6. The source of this sequence is a girl aged 2 to 17 with multiple sclerosis. The sample comprised blood. The gene calls are TRBV20-1 and TRBJ1-4; 8 positions agree with TRBD1. CDR3 DNA sequence: TGCAGTGCTGGAACAGGGGGTAGTGAAAAACTGTTTTTT. As protein: CSAGTGGSEKLFF.